The present entry profiles one T cell receptor beta chain with its context. The source of the sample is a study of CD8 T cells in Susac syndrome. The RNA input was about 0.5 to 1 ug, and it was reverse transcribed with random hexamers. immunoSEQ multiplex PCR amplified TCR beta CDR3 across 54 Vbeta, 13 Jbeta. TCRdb passed the immunoSEQ multiplex PCR reads through MiXCR, listing each CDR3 protein once. The sample holds approximately 210,000 distinct CDR3 sequences, about 95% seen once. Germline values: CDR1 MNHEY, CDR2 SVGAGI. This CDR3 has 11 residues. Trimming pared 3 bases from V and 8 bases from J, leaving 7 bases between. CD8+ and CD4+ blood T cells underwent TCR beta sequencing. The patients serving as multiple sclerosis controls were treatment-naive. They had stable or active relapsing-remitting disease and fulfilled revised McDonald criteria.

The sample was CD4+ T cells from PBMCs. This receptor was identified in a human donor with multiple sclerosis. The rearrangement joins TRBV6-5 to TRBJ1-2; D is ambiguous. Here the CDR3 DNA reads TGTGCCAGCAGTTATGTCGACGGCTACACCTTC. As protein: CASSYVDGYTF.